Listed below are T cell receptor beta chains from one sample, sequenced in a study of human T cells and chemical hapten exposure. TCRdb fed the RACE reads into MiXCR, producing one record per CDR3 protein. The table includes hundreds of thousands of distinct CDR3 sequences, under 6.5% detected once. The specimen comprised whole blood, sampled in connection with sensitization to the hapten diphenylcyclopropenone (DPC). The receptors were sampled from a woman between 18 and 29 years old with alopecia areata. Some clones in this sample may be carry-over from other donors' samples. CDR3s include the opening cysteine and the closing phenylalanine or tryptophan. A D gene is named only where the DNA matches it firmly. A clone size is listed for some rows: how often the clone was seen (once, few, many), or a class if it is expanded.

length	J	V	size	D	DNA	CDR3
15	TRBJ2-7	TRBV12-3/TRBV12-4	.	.	TGTGCCAGCAGTTTTTCCTCGGGGCAGGGCTACGAGCAGTACTTC	CASSFSSGQGYEQYF
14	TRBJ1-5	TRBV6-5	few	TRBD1	TGTGCCAGCAGTTTCCGGGACAGGGATCAGCCCCAGCATTTT	CASSFRDRDQPQHF
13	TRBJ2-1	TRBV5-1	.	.	TGCGCCAGCAGCCTTGACAGAATGGGTGAGCAGTTCTTC	CASSLDRMGEQFF
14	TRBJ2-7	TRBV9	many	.	TGTGCCAGCAGCCGATTGCCCCGCGCCGCCGAGCAGTACTTC	CASSRLPRAAEQYF
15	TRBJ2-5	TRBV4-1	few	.	TGCGCCAGCAGCCAAGCTCGACAGTTCGGAGAGACCCAGTACTTC	CASSQARQFGETQYF
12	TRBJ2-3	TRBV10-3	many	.	TGTGCCATCAGTGGAGAAGAGAATACGCAGTATTTT	CAISGEENTQYF
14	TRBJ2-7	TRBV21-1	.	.	TGTGCCAGCAGGTCCAGGGGATTGATCTACGAGCAGTACTTC	CASRSRGLIYEQYF
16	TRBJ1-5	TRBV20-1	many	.	TGCAGTGCTAGAGATACAGGAATGGGGTACAATCAGCCCCAGCATTTT	CSARDTGMGYNQPQHF
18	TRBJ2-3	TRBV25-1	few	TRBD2	TGTGCCAGCAGCCACCCATGGGGCAGCGGGGGTTACACAGATACGCAGTATTTT	CASSHPWGSGGYTDTQYF
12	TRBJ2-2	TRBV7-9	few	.	TGTGCCAGCAGCACCTACACCGGGGAGCTGTTTTTT	CASSTYTGELFF
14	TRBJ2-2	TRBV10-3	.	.	TGTGCCATCAGTGAACAGGGAAGTACCGGGGAGCTGTTTTTT	CAISEQGSTGELFF